This TCR beta chain was obtained from a study of T-cell memory formation after mild COVID-19 (dated by TCRdb to about 2021). Turning to the overall study: Most TCR sequence clusters were specific to one of the two donors. In two donors, T-cell clones that expanded and contracted after mild COVID-19 were followed by sequencing TCRalpha and TCRbeta repertoires longitudinally. The cohort was made up of two young adult volunteers, one female and one male, who were previously healthy.

Ficoll-Paque density gradient centrifugation was used to isolate PBMCs. Data came from an Illumina NovaSeq 6000. cDNA libraries for TCRalpha and TCRbeta were prepared by 5'RACE using constant-segment primers, with sample barcodes and unique molecular identifiers added. RNA was extracted from every sample with Trizol reagent. Amplification of the libraries took two PCR steps, and the second step added a second sample barcode plus Illumina TruSeq adapters. The libraries were sequenced on an Illumina NovaSeq using 2 x 150 bp paired-end reads. Under the source paper's analysis protocol: The reads were demultiplexed and collapsed into UMI-guided consensus sequences using migec v1.2.7. With mixcr v2.1.11, UMI consensuses were aligned to TRA and TRB V and J templates and assembled into clonotypes. Expanded or contracted clonotypes were those called significant by both edgeR and NoisET, with noise models trained on biological replicates. For edgeR calls, a false discovery rate-adjusted p below 0.01 and a log2 fold-change threshold of 1 were applied. PCA with hierarchical clustering of max-normalized trajectories of the 1000 most abundant clonotypes was used as exploratory dynamics analysis. The CD4 or CD8 phenotype of responding clones was assigned using the separately sequenced CD4+ and CD8+ repertoires. TCRdb handled the public reads itself, with Q25 trimming in fastp and clone calling in MiXCR, and kept productive beta chains. Duplicate CDR3 protein sequences are folded into a single record with the most common DNA and genes. The V and J calls come from TCRdb's annotation, not from the publication. Within this sample are about 90,000 distinct CDR3 sequences, with more than 12% of them counted one time only. Around two fifths of the sample goes to the ten largest clones.

A note on this clonotype: The specificity of this receptor is unknown. No much larger clone exists at a distance of one base, and base qualities are not known.

General findings and caveats noted by the study authors: From day 15 to 85, contracting clones showed balanced CD4/CD8 phenotypes, whereas a second wave of clones that expanded from day 15 to 37 leaned towards CD4+. Contracting CD4+ clones turned up mainly in the CM and EM memory subsets, whereas EMRA was where CD8+ clones were enriched. Some responding clones were detected in pre-infection memory, suggesting pre-existing cross-reactive memory T cells joined the SARS-CoV-2 response. The study covered only a couple of mild cases, and larger cohorts including severe cases with pre-infection samples were considered necessary. SARS-CoV-2 specificity of the second-wave clones peaking on day 37 was not confirmed.

The germline V gene (reference sequence) specifies MNHNY as CDR1 and SVGAGI as CDR2. From V the trimming removes 0 bases and from J it removes 0 bases, while the gene matches leave 8 bases of the junction unaccounted for. Including the terminal cysteine and phenylalanine, the CDR3 comprises 19 residues. Solely the CDR3 DNA is kept, with 57 bases framed from the first base. This clonotype originated in a man aged 18 to 29 who had mild COVID-19 (a few samples of this study predate the infection). The sample titles of this study are shuffled in the database, so cell type and time point are left out; the donor was told from shared clones. Sequences were obtained from PBMCs or a T cell subset sorted from them (not recorded which). The rearranged segments are TRBV6-6 and TRBJ2-1, and 10 junctional nucleotides match TRBD2. The CDR3 region has the sequence CASSYSSGGVTSSYNEQFF. The DNA reads TGTGCCAGCAGTTACTCGAGCGGGGGGGTCACGAGCTCCTACAATGAGCAGTTCTTC.